A selection of T cell receptor beta chains follows, all from one sample in a study of cytotoxic CD8 clonotypes in ibrutinib-treated CLL. Data came from immunoSEQ multiplex PCR; TCRdb stores just in-frame clones and leaves some out. The data show about 50,000 clones, roughly 80% seen once. The specimen comprised PBMCs, sampled after 24 months of ibrutinib treatment. These receptor sequences come from a human donor with chronic lymphocytic leukemia. CDR3s include the opening cysteine and the closing phenylalanine or tryptophan. Fields, in order: J gene, V gene, clone size, D gene, CDR3 DNA, CDR3 protein. D genes are given only for firm matches. Expanded clones get a size class; other rows say once, few or many, or leave the size out.

TRBJ1-5 TRBV19 few . TGTGCCAGTAGTAGGGGCAATCAGCCCCAGCATTTT CASSRGNQPQHF
TRBJ2-7 TRBV2 . TRBD1 TGTGCCAGCAGTGACAGGACAGGGGTCTACGAGCAGTACTTC CASSDRTGVYEQYF
TRBJ2-5 TRBV7-2 once . TGTGCCAGCAGCTTAGACCCAGGAGCGGGCCAAGAGACCCAGTACTTC CASSLDPGAGQETQYF
TRBJ2-1 TRBV2 . . TGTGCCAGCAGTCGAGGCAGGGACAATGAGCAGTTCTTC CASSRGRDNEQFF
TRBJ1-5 TRBV28 . . TGTGCCAGCAGCCCGGAGGGGGTCCTCGGGCAGCCCCAGCATTTT CASSPEGVLGQPQHF
TRBJ2-7 TRBV15 few . TGTGCCACCAGCAGAGGCAGCTCCTACGAGCAGTACTTC CATSRGSSYEQYF
TRBJ1-1 TRBV7-2 . . TGTGCCAGCAGCCGGTACAGACAGGCCGATTATGAAGCTTTCTTT CASSRYRQADYEAFF
TRBJ1-2 TRBV4-2 once . TGTGCCAGCAGCCAAGGGAGCGGGGGTAACTATGGCTACACCTTC CASSQGSGGNYGYTF
TRBJ2-3 TRBV7-8 . TRBD2 TGTGCCGCGGCCAGCGGGACGGCCAGGGATACGCAGTATTTT CAAASGTARDTQYF
TRBJ2-7 TRBV9 . . TGTGCCAGCAGCGTAGCTACGGGGAGGGAAGGGGGCGAGCAGTACTTC CASSVATGREGGEQYF
TRBJ2-3 TRBV28 . . TGTGCCAGCGGGGTTGGGGGGCAGTATTTT CASGVGGQYF
TRBJ1-5 TRBV4-2 few TRBD1 TGTGCCAGCAGCCAGGCGGGACAGTTCAATCAGCCCCAGCATTTT CASSQAGQFNQPQHF
TRBJ2-1 TRBV6-6 . TRBD2 TGTGCCAGCACCCCCGGGACTAGCGCCTACAATGAGCAGTTCTTC CASTPGTSAYNEQFF
TRBJ1-2 TRBV11-2 . . TGTGCCAGCAGAGATACAGGAGGCTACTATGGCTACACCTTC CASRDTGGYYGYTF
TRBJ1-1 TRBV5-1 . . TGCGCCAGCAGGCTGAACACTGAAGCTTTCTTT CASRLNTEAFF
TRBJ2-1 TRBV7-3 . TRBD2 TGTGCCAGCAGCCAACTAGCGGGACCCCCCTCCTACAATGAGCAGTTCTTC CASSQLAGPPSYNEQFF
TRBJ2-6 TRBV7-6 . . TGTGCCAGCAGCTTTGGCTTCGCCGGGGCCAACGTCCTGACTTTC CASSFGFAGANVLTF
TRBJ2-7 TRBV7-6 . TRBD1 TGTGCCAGCAGCTTACGGGACAGTGGGTCCTACGAGCAGTACTTC CASSLRDSGSYEQYF
TRBJ2-2 TRBV19 . TRBD2 TGTGCCAGTAGCCAGACTAGCGGGAGAGCCACCGGGGAGCTGTTTTTT CASSQTSGRATGELFF
TRBJ2-3 TRBV6-1 once TRBD2 TGTGCCAGTTGCCGGGAGGGCAAAGATACGCAGTATTTT CASCREGKDTQYF
TRBJ2-6 TRBV28 . TRBD1 TGTGCCAGCAAAAAACTTGGACTACAGGGGGCCTCAAGCTCTGGGGCCAACGTCCTGACTTTC CASKKLGLQGASSSGANVLTF